These 29 T cell receptor beta chains were all obtained from the same sample, sequenced in a study of shared clonotypes between healthy human individuals. Produced via immunoSEQ multiplex PCR; TCRdb's table is partial and in-frame only. The sample has about a million clones, roughly 80% seen once. The sequenced sample was memory CD4+ T cells from PBMCs. The subset denotes: CD45RA-negative fraction. Source of these receptors: a man between 18 and 29 years old in good health. Some clones in this sample may be carry-over from other donors' samples.

The chain uses TRBV7-9 and TRBJ1-1; D gene ambiguous. Germline lookup yields CDR1 SEHNR and CDR2 FQNEAQ (reference sequence). V lost 4 bases and J 3 bases, leaving 9 bases between the germline ends. CDR3 length: 13 amino acids. The CDR3 DNA reads TGTGCCAGCAGCTGGGGAACGGACACTGAAGCTTTCTTT. Amino acids: CASSWGTDTEAFF. Looking up the rest from reference TRBV7-9 and TRBJ1-1 gives the full variable domain: DTGVSQNPRHKITKRGQNVTFRCDPISEHNRLYWYRQTLGQGPEFLTYFQNEAQLEKSRLLSDRFSAERPKGSFSTLEIQRTEQGDSAMYLCASSWGTDTEAFFGQGTRLTVV.

The V and J genes are TRBV7-9 and TRBJ1-5; 8 nucleotides match TRBD1. From germline, CDR1 is SEHNR and CDR2 FQNEAQ (reference sequence). V shed 7 bases, J shed 4 bases, and the junction held 6 bases outside the gene matches. This CDR3 spans 14 amino acids. In DNA form, the CDR3 reads TGTGCCAGCAACACAGGGGGGGAAAATCAGCCCCAGCATTTT. It specifies CASNTGGENQPQHF.

Remarks on this clone: A much bigger clone sits one base away, suggesting this may be a read error. The rearrangement joins TRBV11-2 to TRBJ2-7; 9 positions match TRBD1. The CDR3 is 14 residues long. V gave up 5 bases and J gave up 8 bases; unmatched junction bases: 10. Germline assignment: CDR1 SGHAT and CDR2 FQNNGV. Here the CDR3 reads CASSLRTGDGKQYF. CDR3 bases: TGTGCCAGCAGCCTCAGGACAGGGGACGGCAAGCAGTACTTC.

This chain joins TRBV11-2 and TRBJ2-3; 9 positions match TRBD2. The CDR3 extends over 15 amino acids. Trimming cost V 2 bases and J 6 bases; bases outside gene matches: 6. From germline, CDR1 is SGHAT and CDR2 FQNNGV. The CDR3 region has the DNA TGTGCCAGCAGCTTACCCAGCGGGAGGATCGATACGCAGTATTTT. Its translation is CASSLPSGRIDTQYF.

In DNA form, the CDR3 reads TGTGCCATCAGTGAGGTGGGTGAGCAGTTCTTC. Encoded protein: CAISEVGEQFF. The J gene is TRBJ2-1, the V gene TRBV10-3; D ambiguous. Germline CDR1 and CDR2: ENHRY and SYGVKD. The V gene lost 2 bases and the J gene lost 9 bases, with 5 bases spanning the gap. This CDR3 has 11 amino acids.

The V call is TRBV28, the J call TRBJ1-2; D is possibly TRBD1 (5 bases). Per the germline V gene, CDR1 is MDHEN and CDR2 is SYDVKM. V was clipped by 4 bases and J by 3 bases, with 18 bases between them. CDR3 size: 16 residues. CDR3 sequence: CASSYIDSSYYYGYTF. In DNA, the CDR3 is TGTGCCAGCAGTTATATTGACAGTTCATATTACTATGGCTACACCTTC.

The chain has TRBV7-6 and TRBJ1-1; 7 bases align to TRBD1. Germline V gene lookup returns CDR1 SGHVS and CDR2 FNYEAQ. The CDR3 sequence is 15 residues long. The V segment lost 5 bases and the J segment 4 bases; nucleotides outside the gene matches: 10. The DNA of the CDR3 is TGTGCCAGCAGCCCGGAAACAGGGGCGGGCACTGAAGCTTTCTTT. As protein: CASSPETGAGTEAFF.

The rearrangement links TRBV28 to TRBJ2-3; D not certain. Germline assignment: CDR1 MDHEN and CDR2 SYDVKM. Between the trimmed V and J ends, which lost 11 bases and 0 bases, there was a span of 12 bases. The CDR3 sequence is 13 residues long. The CDR3 DNA is TGTGCCGTCGGGCAGCCAAGCACAGATACGCAGTATTTT. Translating gives CAVGQPSTDTQYF.

J is TRBJ2-1 and V is TRBV5-8, with 8 positions matching TRBD1. V was clipped by 3 bases and J by 6 bases; unmatched bases: 23. Germline CDR1 is SGHTS and CDR2 is YDEGEE. CDR3 length: 20 residues. CDR3 sequence (DNA): TGTGCCAGCAGCTCTTGGGTTACCCCTCAGGGGGCCTATACGGTCAATGAGCAGTTCTTC. Amino acids: CASSSWVTPQGAYTVNEQFF.

The rearrangement joins TRBV4-3 to TRBJ1-1; TRBD1 matches at 7 bases. The V segment lost 4 bases and the J segment 9 bases; nucleotides outside the gene matches: 8. Germline assignment: CDR1 LGHNA and CDR2 YSLEER. CDR3 length: 13 residues. DNA of the CDR3: TGCGCCAGCAGCCTTCGACAGGGTAAACAAGCTTTCTTT. Encoded protein: CASSLRQGKQAFF.

The rearrangement uses TRBV2 and TRBJ2-1; TRBD2 aligns across 8 bases. This CDR3 has 15 residues. In germline, CDR1 is SNHLY, CDR2 FYNNEI. V shed 6 bases and J 1 base; nucleotides not matched to a gene: 5. The CDR3 protein is CASRKGLVSYNEQFF. CDR3 in DNA: TGTGCCAGCAGAAAGGGACTAGTTTCCTACAATGAGCAGTTCTTC. The variable domain in full, completed from reference TRBV2 and TRBJ2-1, reads EPEVTQTPSHQVTQMGQEVILRCVPISNHLYFYWYRQILGQKVEFLVSFYNNEISEKSEIFDDQFSVERPDGSNFTLKIRSTKLEDSAMYFCASRKGLVSYNEQFFGPGTRLTVL.

The chain employs TRBV7-2 and TRBJ1-1; 7 bases are a match to TRBD1. CDR1 and CDR2 from the germline V gene are SGHTA and FQGNSA. The junction had 10 bases not matched to a gene; V was cut back by 5 bases and J by 4 bases. CDR3 length equals 15 residues. The CDR3 sequence is CASSPQGGRGTEAFF. CDR3 sequence (DNA): TGTGCCAGCAGCCCCCAGGGGGGTCGGGGCACTGAAGCTTTCTTT.

This chain uses TRBV7-9 with TRBJ1-1; the D is unclear. The V end was cut by 5 bases, the J end by 2 bases, with 12 bases between. This CDR3 is 14 amino acids long. Germline CDR1 and CDR2: SEHNR and FQNEAQ (reference sequence). Here the CDR3 DNA reads TGTGCCAGCAGCCTCCCCGCGGGAAACACTGAAGCTTTCTTT. Translating it yields CASSLPAGNTEAFF.

The chain links TRBV4-3 to TRBJ2-3, with 9 bases identical to TRBD1. Trimming took 3 bases from V and 3 from J; bases not matched to a gene: 4. Germline CDR1 and CDR2: LGHNA and YSLEER. The CDR3 runs to 15 residues. The CDR3 nucleotides are TGCGCCAGCAGCCACCTCGGGACAGGGACAGATACGCAGTATTTT. Protein sequence: CASSHLGTGTDTQYF.

CDR3 amino acids: CASSPGVRGAYEQYF. The CDR3 DNA reads as TGTGCCAGCAGCCCAGGAGTACGTGGGGCCTACGAGCAGTACTTC. The chain couples TRBV7-9 to TRBJ2-7, with D hard to call. The CDR3 loop spans 15 amino acids. Trimming removed 5 bases from V and 2 bases from J, with 16 bases in between. From germline, CDR1 is SEHNR and CDR2 FQNEAQ (reference sequence).

The genes are TRBV28 and TRBJ1-2; D unresolved. Germline V lookup: CDR1 MDHEN, CDR2 SYDVKM. The CDR3 runs to 13 residues. Trimming stripped 3 bases from V and 3 bases from J, with 8 bases between. CDR3 protein: CASSLKPDYGYTF. The CDR3 nucleotides are TGTGCCAGCAGTTTGAAACCAGACTATGGCTACACCTTC.

V usage is TRBV15 and J usage is TRBJ1-5, with TRBD1 matching 9 bases. CDR1 is LNHNV and CDR2 is YYDKDF in the germline V gene (reference sequence). CDR3 length: 15 amino acids. V lost 3 bases and J lost 6; bases outside the gene matches: 6. CDR3 protein: CATSSETGGSQPQHF. The CDR3 DNA is TGTGCCACCAGCAGTGAGACAGGGGGGAGTCAGCCCCAGCATTTT.

This chain joins TRBV7-9 and TRBJ2-7, with a tentative D call TRBD1 (6 bases). CDR3 length: 16 amino acids. Trimming cost V 3 bases and J 2 bases, with 17 bases left between them. Germline V lookup: CDR1 SEHNR, CDR2 FQNEAQ (reference sequence). Written as DNA, the CDR3 is TGTGCCAGCAGCTTCATTGGGGGCGCGAAACCCTACGAGCAGTACTTC. Amino acids: CASSFIGGAKPYEQYF.

The chain has TRBV5-1 and TRBJ2-5, with 8 bases matching TRBD1. This CDR3 has 14 residues. V was pared by 3 bases and J by 5 bases, with 6 bases of the junction left unmatched. Germline V lookup: CDR1 SGHRS, CDR2 YFSETQ. The CDR3 protein is CASSSLDRDETQYF. The CDR3 DNA sequence: TGCGCCAGCAGCTCCCTGGACAGGGACGAGACCCAGTACTTC.

J is TRBJ1-2 and V is TRBV7-2; possibly TRBD1 for D (5 bases). V was trimmed by 4 bases and J by 2 bases, leaving 17 bases between them. The germline V gene has CDR1 SGHTA and CDR2 FQGNSA. The CDR3 runs to 16 residues. Here the CDR3 DNA reads TGTGCCAGCAGCTCTGGGTTGCAGGGCCTAAACTATGGCTACACCTTC. Protein sequence: CASSSGLQGLNYGYTF.

The chain couples TRBV10-3 to TRBJ1-1, with D perhaps TRBD1 (5 bases). The CDR3 is made up of 12 amino acids. Deletions cut 6 bases from V and 8 bases from J, with 13 bases between. CDR1 is ENHRY and CDR2 is SYGVKD in the germline V gene. The CDR3 is CAISTTGVEAFF. The CDR3 DNA reads as TGTGCCATCAGCACCACAGGAGTAGAAGCTTTCTTT.

The chain combines TRBV4-2 with TRBJ2-1, with 10 bases fitting TRBD2. V trimming: 2 bases; J trimming: 0 bases; junction bases outside the gene matches: 7. The CDR3 contains 18 residues. Germline values: CDR1 LGHNA, CDR2 YNFKEQ. CDR3 protein: CASSQLAGGQNSYNEQFF. As DNA, the CDR3 is TGTGCCAGCAGCCAATTAGCGGGAGGCCAGAACTCCTACAATGAGCAGTTCTTC.

To note about this clone: The germline gene is not matched at one end of the junction; a read error may be the cause. The rearrangement joins TRBV4-1 to TRBJ2-7; 13 bases fit TRBD2. The germline V gene encodes CDR1 MGHRA and CDR2 YSYEKL. The CDR3 consists of 14 residues. CDR3 coding DNA: TGCGCCAGCAGCCAATCATGGACTAGCGGGAGTTTGGGGTTC. Its protein is CASSQSWTSGSLGF.

This clone was seen only a few times. J is TRBJ1-1 and V is TRBV18, with 7 bases lining up with TRBD1. J was trimmed by 4 bases and V by 9 bases; bases with no gene match: 11. This CDR3 has 14 residues. Germline lookup yields CDR1 KGHSH and CDR2 LQKENI. Here the CDR3 DNA reads TGTGCCAGTTTCACCGTCGCAGGGGGCACTGAAGCTTTCTTT. It yields the protein CASFTVAGGTEAFF.

The CDR3 region has the DNA TGTGCCAGCAGAGGACCGGGACTAGCGGGAGGTCGCGGGCCCTACGAGCAGTACTTC. It is translated as CASRGPGLAGGRGPYEQYF. V is TRBV2 and J is TRBJ2-7, with 15 nucleotides matching TRBD2. Germline-derived CDR1 and CDR2 are SNHLY and FYNNEI. The CDR3 loop spans 19 amino acids. V was pared by 6 bases and J by 2 bases, with 14 bases of the junction left unmatched.

The chain carries TRBV11-2 and TRBJ2-1, with TRBD2 matching over 9 bases. The CDR3 consists of 17 residues. The germline CDR1 and CDR2 sequences are SGHAT and FQNNGV. V lost 5 bases to trimming and J lost 2 bases; unmatched junction nucleotides: 10. In DNA form, the CDR3 reads TGTGCCAGCAGCCTCCCCCGGCGGGGGGGGGCCTACAATGAGCAGTTCTTC. Its translation is CASSLPRRGGAYNEQFF. Full variable domain (rest looked up from reference TRBV11-2 and TRBJ2-1): EAGVAQSPRYKIIEKRQSVAFWCNPISGHATLYWYQQILGQGPKLLIQFQNNGVVDDSQLPKDRFSAERLKGVDSTLKIQPAKLEDSAVYLCASSLPRRGGAYNEQFFGPGTRLTVL.

V gene TRBV7-9 combines with J gene TRBJ2-1; D uncertain. The germline gives CDR1 SEHNR, CDR2 FQNEAQ (reference sequence). Trimming left V 3 bases short and J 8 bases short, with 26 bases between. The CDR3 is 18 residues long. The CDR3 DNA follows: TGTGCCAGCAGCTTGACACAAATGCGGTCGATACTACAATATGAGCAGTTCTTC. As protein: CASSLTQMRSILQYEQFF.

This clone was observed a few times. This chain joins TRBV19 and TRBJ2-4; no clear D. The CDR3 spans 19 residues. Trimming shortened V by 1 base and J by 1 base, and 20 bases separated the two germline ends. Germline-derived CDR1 and CDR2 are LNHDA and SQIVND (reference sequence). Here the CDR3 DNA reads TGTGCCAGTAGTATAGGGACGGCGTCCGGTATTACCGCCAAAAACATTCAGTACTTC. Its protein is CASSIGTASGITAKNIQYF.

This clone was seen more than once but under ten times. The gene calls are TRBV5-4 and TRBJ1-1, with TRBD1 identical over 7 bases. Looked up from germline, CDR1 is SGHNT and CDR2 is YYREEE (reference sequence). The CDR3 loop spans 14 amino acids. V lost 3 bases to trimming and J lost 4 bases; unmatched junction nucleotides: 6. CDR3 loop: CASSYGTDSTEAFF. CDR3 in DNA: TGTGCCAGCAGCTATGGGACAGACTCCACTGAAGCTTTCTTT.